The 32 T cell receptor beta chains in this list originate from one sample, sequenced in a study of blood T cell repertoires in COVID-19. Sequenced by immunoSEQ multiplex PCR; TCRdb stores in-frame clones only, minus some. This table holds almost 350,000 clones, roughly 90% found once. Sequencing was carried out using peripheral blood. All receptors derive from a woman aged 55-70 years with COVID-19, enrolled during active disease.

The rearrangement links TRBV27 to TRBJ1-1; D remains ambiguous. The ends were cut back, 5 bases at V and 4 bases at J, with 14 bases in the middle. The CDR3 has 14 amino acids. The germline gives CDR1 MNHEY, CDR2 SMNVEV (reference sequence). The DNA for the CDR3 is TGTGCCAGCAGTCAAAGAGGATTCGGCACTGAAGCTTTCTTT. Its protein product is CASSQRGFGTEAFF.

The chain recombines TRBV29-1 with TRBJ2-5; 10 bases map to TRBD1. In germline, CDR1 is SQVTM, CDR2 ANQGSEA. V trimming: 5 bases; J trimming: 2 bases; junction bases outside the gene matches: 8. The CDR3 contains 15 residues. In DNA, the CDR3 is TGCAGCGTTTTTACCCCGGGACAGGGGCAAGAGACCCAGTACTTC. It is translated as CSVFTPGQGQETQYF.

The rearrangement joins TRBV5-8 to TRBJ2-1; the match to TRBD2 covers 9 bases. In germline, CDR1 is SGHTS, CDR2 YDEGEE. The V gene end was trimmed by 3 bases and the J gene end by 0 bases; junction bases not matched to a gene: 1. This CDR3 comprises 15 residues. The CDR3 here is CASSYSGGSYNEQFF. The DNA of the CDR3 is TGTGCCAGCAGCTATAGCGGGGGCTCCTACAATGAGCAGTTCTTC.

The V call is TRBV27, the J call TRBJ1-2, with 9 bases aligning to TRBD1. Germline CDR1 MNHEY, CDR2 SMNVEV (reference sequence). This CDR3 is built from 17 residues. J lost 4 bases, V lost 5 bases, and 14 bases had no gene match. The CDR3 loop reads CASSQTGTGRIGYGYTF. DNA of the CDR3: TGTGCCAGCAGTCAAACCGGGACAGGGCGTATAGGCTATGGCTACACCTTC.

The chain employs TRBV5-4 and TRBJ1-6; 9 bases match TRBD1. Germline assignment: CDR1 SGHNT and CDR2 YYREEE (reference sequence). The CDR3 runs 15 residues. V gave up 5 bases and J gave up 6 bases; unmatched junction bases: 6. CDR3 in DNA: TGTGCCAGCAGGTCTACAGGGGGCTCTAATTCACCCCTCCACTTT. It is translated as CASRSTGGSNSPLHF.

The J gene is TRBJ2-7, the V gene TRBV7-9, with 10 bases fitting TRBD2. The V and J ends lost 5 bases and 9 bases, in that order; junction bases with no gene match: 13. The length of the CDR3 is 15 residues. From germline, CDR1 is SEHNR and CDR2 FQNEAQ (reference sequence). CDR3 protein: CASSPIAGGLIWQYF. The CDR3, as DNA: TGTGCCAGCAGCCCGATAGCGGGGGGTCTAATCTGGCAGTACTTC.

The V gene is TRBV3-1 (or the pseudogene TRBV3-2), the J gene TRBJ1-2; D gene unclear. Germline-derived CDR1 and CDR2 are LGHDT and YNNKEL (reference sequence). V lost 5 bases, J lost 0 bases, and 7 bases lay in between. This CDR3 spans 13 amino acids. The CDR3 loop is CASSRLANYGYTF. The CDR3 nucleotides read TGTGCCAGCAGCAGACTGGCTAACTATGGCTACACCTTC.

The rearrangement links TRBV3-1 (or the pseudogene TRBV3-2) to TRBJ1-4; 8 bases are a match to TRBD1. Per germline, CDR1 LGHDT and CDR2 YNNKEL (reference sequence). V gave up 2 bases and J gave up 9 bases; unmatched junction bases: 11. The CDR3 covers 16 residues. The CDR3 DNA sequence: TGTGCCAGCAGCCAATTAGCCGGGACAGGATACAAAAAACTGTTTTTT. Translated: CASSQLAGTGYKKLFF.

This sequence joins TRBV10-3 and TRBJ1-5, with D unclear. V dropped 11 bases and J dropped 3 bases, with 14 bases sitting between them. CDR3 length equals 13 residues. Germline V CDR1 and CDR2: ENHRY, SYGVKD. This chain's CDR3 is CASRGRDNQPQHF. In DNA, the CDR3 is TGTGCCTCCCGTGGGAGGGACAATCAGCCCCAGCATTTT.

The chain combines TRBV5-1 with TRBJ1-1; D gene unclear. Germline CDR1 reads SGHRS; CDR2 reads YFSETQ. V lost 2 bases, J lost 1 base, and 9 bases lay in between. There are 14 residues in the CDR3. CDR3 loop: CASSFDNRNTEAFF. For the CDR3, the DNA is TGCGCCAGCAGCTTTGACAACCGGAACACTGAAGCTTTCTTT.

The chain is built from TRBV2 and TRBJ1-6; D uncertain. V lost 1 base, J lost 6 bases, and 7 bases lay in between. This CDR3 has 14 amino acids. Germline CDR1 SNHLY, CDR2 FYNNEI. The CDR3 nucleotides are TGTGCCAGCAGTGAAGTTCGGGTTAATTCACCCCTCCACTTT. This codes for CASSEVRVNSPLHF. Full variable domain (missing parts from reference TRBV2 and TRBJ1-6): EPEVTQTPSHQVTQMGQEVILRCVPISNHLYFYWYRQILGQKVEFLVSFYNNEISEKSEIFDDQFSVERPDGSNFTLKIRSTKLEDSAMYFCASSEVRVNSPLHFGNGTRLTVT.

In this sample, this clone turned up once. The V call is TRBV7-9, the J call TRBJ1-1; 7 bases match TRBD1. CDR3 length equals 12 residues. The V gene's germline CDR1 is SEHNR and CDR2 FQNEAQ (reference sequence). Germline trimming cut 5 bases from V and 6 bases from J; bases unmatched to any gene: 3. CDR3 coding DNA: TGTGCCAGCAGCCGCGGGACAGCTGAAGCTTTCTTT. Translated, it gives CASSRGTAEAFF. The whole variable domain, filled in from reference TRBV7-9 and TRBJ1-1, reads DTGVSQNPRHKITKRGQNVTFRCDPISEHNRLYWYRQTLGQGPEFLTYFQNEAQLEKSRLLSDRFSAERPKGSFSTLEIQRTEQGDSAMYLCASSRGTAEAFFGQGTRLTVV.

The V and J genes are TRBV28 and TRBJ1-5; D gene unclear. V lost 4 bases to trimming and J lost 13 bases, with 14 bases between them. Germline V CDR1 and CDR2: MDHEN, SYDVKM. The CDR3 length is 12 residues. Here the CDR3 DNA reads TGTGCCAGCAGTTACACGGGGAAGGGACAGCATTTT. Its protein is CASSYTGKGQHF.

The V gene is TRBV3-1 (or the pseudogene TRBV3-2), the J gene TRBJ1-6, with D perhaps matching TRBD1 (5 bases). The V gene lost 7 bases and the J gene lost 11 bases, with 18 bases spanning the gap. Per germline, CDR1 LGHDT and CDR2 YNNKEL (reference sequence). This CDR3 is 14 amino acids long. This chain's CDR3 is CASTLGQGKTPLHF. In DNA form, the CDR3 reads TGTGCCAGCACCCTGGGTCAGGGAAAAACACCCCTCCACTTT.

This sequence joins TRBV6-5 and TRBJ1-5, with D maybe TRBD1 (5 bases). The V end was cut by 5 bases, the J end by 3 bases, with 14 bases between. The CDR3 runs 15 residues. CDR1 and CDR2 from the germline V gene are MNHEY and SVGAGI. This chain's CDR3 is CASSSAGRDNQPQHF. The CDR3 DNA reads as TGTGCCAGCAGTAGCGCGGGACGGGACAATCAGCCCCAGCATTTT.

V is TRBV6-5 and J is TRBJ1-2; D remains ambiguous. The V gene lost 7 bases and the J gene lost 8 bases, with 11 bases spanning the gap. Germline CDR1 reads MNHEY; CDR2 reads SVGAGI. The CDR3 is 11 residues long. The CDR3 bases are TGTGCCAGCACCAGGCTATACGGCTACACCTTC. Protein product: CASTRLYGYTF.

This clone was seen more than once but under ten times. CDR3 bases: TGTGCCAGAAGCTTGGGACTCGAACAGGGAACTCAAAATAACTATGGCTACACCTTC. It yields the protein CARSLGLEQGTQNNYGYTF. The chain recombines TRBV5-3 with TRBJ1-2; TRBD1 is a possible D gene (6 bases). TRBV5-3 qualifies as an ORF whose function is uncertain. CDR3 length equals 19 residues. Trimming cost V 0 bases and J 1 base, with 22 bases left between them.

This clone was seen a single time. This chain joins TRBV6-2 or TRBV6-3 and TRBJ2-5; D gene uncertain. Germline V gene sequence: CDR1 MNHEY, CDR2 SVGEGT. CDR3 size: 14 residues. V lost 2 bases and J 1 base, leaving 8 bases between the germline ends. CDR3 DNA sequence: TGTGCCAGCAGTTACGCTATTATCCAAGAGACCCAGTACTTC. Encoded protein: CASSYAIIQETQYF.

This clone was seen only once. This rearrangement joins TRBV30 to TRBJ1-1; no clear D. The germline gives CDR1 GTSNPN, CDR2 SVGIG (reference sequence). The V and J ends lost 0 bases and 11 bases respectively, with 13 bases between them. The CDR3 is 12 amino acids. The CDR3 DNA is TGTGCCTGGAGTGTATGGAGCGGTAGGGCTTTCTTT. This translates into CAWSVWSGRAFF.

This chain joins TRBV18 and TRBJ1-6; tentative D call: TRBD1 (5 bases). The CDR3 is 14 amino acids. Trimming took 6 bases from V and 7 from J, leaving 13 bases between them. CDR1 and CDR2 from the germline V gene are KGHSH and LQKENI. CDR3 region: CASSRGTDNSPLHF. The DNA for the CDR3 is TGTGCCAGCTCCCGCGGGACGGACAATTCACCCCTCCACTTT.

The chain joins TRBV2 to TRBJ1-1; D is unresolved. Trimming left V 6 bases short and J 6 bases short, with 17 bases between. The CDR3 spans 14 residues. Per the germline V gene, CDR1 is SNHLY and CDR2 is FYNNEI. CDR3 loop: CASSHPLFSAEAFF. CDR3 in DNA: TGTGCCAGCAGCCACCCCCTTTTCTCGGCTGAAGCTTTCTTT.

This clone was found once. The chain couples TRBV6-5 to TRBJ2-3; D perhaps matches TRBD1 (5 bases). CDR1 is MNHEY and CDR2 is SVGAGI in the germline V gene. The V end was cut by 6 bases, the J end by 2 bases, with 12 bases between. The CDR3 loop spans 14 amino acids. CDR3 DNA: TGTGCCAGCAGGAATAGGGGATACACAGATACGCAGTATTTT. Protein: CASRNRGYTDTQYF.

The CDR3 nucleotides read TGTGCCAGCACCTCCGACTCTTACACTGAAGCTTTCTTT. Translated: CASTSDSYTEAFF. The gene calls are TRBV28 and TRBJ1-1; no clear D. The germline V gene encodes CDR1 MDHEN and CDR2 SYDVKM. This CDR3 is built from 13 residues. Trimming removed 7 bases from V and 3 bases from J, with 12 bases in between.

The rearrangement links TRBV20-1 to TRBJ1-2; D remains ambiguous. Germline V gene sequence: CDR1 DFQATT, CDR2 SNEGSKA (reference sequence). This CDR3 spans 11 amino acids. CDR3 region: CSNPANYGYTF. CDR3 nucleotides: TGCTCCAATCCAGCTAACTATGGCTACACCTTC.

This clone was counted once. This chain links TRBV11-2 with TRBJ1-3, with D possibly being TRBD1 (6 bases). The CDR3 has 16 amino acids. Looked up from germline, CDR1 is SGHAT and CDR2 is FQNNGV. V was trimmed by 5 bases and J by 5 bases, leaving 19 bases between them. CDR3 bases: TGTGCCAGCAGCACCCGGGACACTCTTTCTCGAAACACCATATATTTT. This sequence encodes CASSTRDTLSRNTIYF.

The rearrangement uses TRBV5-6 and TRBJ1-1, with 8 bases that match TRBD1. This CDR3 contains 14 residues. CDR1 is SGHDT, CDR2 YYEEEE, per germline. Trimming at V came to 4 bases and at J to 4 bases, leaving 6 bases not matched to a gene. CDR3 sequence reads: CASSQDRGTTEAFF. The CDR3 coding sequence is TGTGCCAGCAGCCAAGACAGGGGTACCACTGAAGCTTTCTTT.

This clone was counted once. The chain couples TRBV15 to TRBJ1-4; D unclear. This CDR3 is built from 16 residues. Germline V gene data show CDR1 as LNHNV and CDR2 as YYDKDF (reference sequence). V was shortened by 1 base and J by 0 bases, with 9 bases between the two germline ends. CDR3 coding DNA: TGTGCCACCAGCAGAGTCGTGGGAGCAACTAATGAAAAACTGTTTTTT. It yields the protein CATSRVVGATNEKLFF.

The chain couples TRBV19 to TRBJ1-1; 9 bases are a match to TRBD1. Germline V gene data show CDR1 as LNHDA and CDR2 as SQIVND (reference sequence). The CDR3 is made up of 16 amino acids. V lost 7 bases, J lost 1 base, and 10 bases stayed unmatched. This CDR3 is CASTRKTGQGNTEAFF. The CDR3 DNA reads TGTGCCAGTACTCGGAAAACGGGACAGGGGAACACTGAAGCTTTCTTT.

About this clone: This same CDR3 is encoded by further DNA sequences in the sample. The genes are TRBV11-3 and TRBJ2-7; D possibly corresponds to TRBD1 (6 bases). Germline V gives CDR1 SGHNT, CDR2 YENEEA. CDR3 length equals 13 residues. Trimming stripped 1 base from V and 3 bases from J, with 7 bases between. The CDR3 sequence is CASSLGGGYEQYF. In DNA, the CDR3 is TGTGCCAGCAGCTTAGGAGGGGGCTACGAGCAGTACTTC.

The rearrangement uses TRBV6-5 and TRBJ1-4; D is unclear. V was trimmed by 0 bases and J by 8 bases, leaving 13 bases between them. The germline gives CDR1 MNHEY, CDR2 SVGAGI. This CDR3 is built from 15 residues. CDR3 nucleotide sequence: TGTGCCAGCAGTTACTCTTCCGGGGTGGGGGAAAAACTGTTTTTT. Its protein product is CASSYSSGVGEKLFF.

The chain has TRBV5-8 and TRBJ2-1; maybe TRBD2 (5 bases). The CDR3 extends over 13 amino acids. Looked up from germline, CDR1 is SGHTS and CDR2 is YDEGEE. Trimming took off 6 bases at V and 3 bases at J, with 10 bases between the two ends. CDR3 sequence (DNA): TGTGCCAGCATTCGCCGGGACTACAATGAGCAGTTCTTC. Translation: CASIRRDYNEQFF.

The rearrangement links TRBV19 to TRBJ2-7; D might be TRBD1 (5 bases). This CDR3 comprises 14 residues. Trimming removed 5 bases at V and 1 base at J, with 12 bases between. Germline V gene sequence: CDR1 LNHDA, CDR2 SQIVND (reference sequence). The DNA for the CDR3 is TGTGCCAGTAGTCCCGGACAAGAATCCTACGAGCAGTACTTC. Translating it yields CASSPGQESYEQYF. Supplemented by reference TRBV19 and TRBJ2-7, the full variable domain reads DGGITQSPKYLFRKEGQNVTLSCEQNLNHDAMYWYRQDPGQGLRLIYYSQIVNDFQKGDIAEGYSVSREKKESFPLTVTSAQKNPTAFYLCASSPGQESYEQYFGPGTRLTVT.